What follows describes a single T cell receptor (beta chain). Antigen specificity is unknown. Expansion with viral peptide pools was applied to antigen-specific CD4+ T cells by the ViraFEST assay prior to sequencing. Investigators separated out CD4+ T cells once 10 days of culture had passed. Testing of the vaccine recipients showed negative nucleocapsid antibodies and no prior SARS-CoV-2 infection. Assay used: immunoSEQ multiplex PCR; TCRdb lists only in-frame clones, some missing. Of some 65,000 clones in the sample, approximately 76% were seen once. The CDR3 is 18 residues long. Per the germline V gene, CDR1 is LGHNT and CDR2 is FRNRAP. Trimming removed 0 bases from V and 6 bases from J, with 21 bases in between. The data were taken from a study of vaccination effects on CD4 cells after COVID-19.

The specimen comprised CD4+ T cells from PBMCs cultured with HCoV-NL63 spike peptides, sampled before COVID-19 vaccination. The chain employs TRBV12-5 and TRBJ2-1, with a tentative D call TRBD2 (6 bases). The source of this sequence is a human donor who received a COVID-19 vaccine. The CDR3 bases are TGTGCTAGTGGTTTGGTACTGGAGGGCGATGGTAGGGGCAATGAGCAGTTCTTC. It yields the protein CASGLVLEGDGRGNEQFF.